The 5 T cell receptor beta chains reported below all come from one sample, sequenced in a study of blood T cells in healthy people across ages (dated by TCRdb to the mid-2010s). Libraries came from 5' RACE. TCRdb records Illumina HiSeq 2500 as the sequencer. A second roughly 6 to 11 cycle PCR used a sample-barcoded 5' primer and a J-beta primer mix. The public reads were reprocessed in TCRdb via fastp at Q25 and MiXCR, keeping in-frame beta chains. CDR3 protein duplicates are merged, each entry listing the most common genes and DNA. The sample has over 1,200,000 distinct CDR3 sequences on record, around 59% of them singletons. The top ten clonotypes cover approximately 7% of the sample. Sequenced input: blood. These receptors came from a man younger than 30 in good health.

This clonotype occurred many times. The chain uses TRBV7-2 and TRBJ1-6; the match to TRBD1 covers 8 bases. The CDR3 loop spans 15 amino acids. Germline-derived CDR1 and CDR2 are SGHTA and FQGNSA. V dropped 3 bases and J dropped 8; count of bases not matched to a gene: 6. This chain's CDR3 is CASSFRTGTDSPLHF. CDR3 sequence (DNA): TGTGCCAGCAGCTTCCGGACAGGGACTGATTCACCCCTCCACTTT.

This clonotype was counted a single time. V usage is TRBV10-3 and J usage is TRBJ2-5, with no clear D. Trimming left V 2 bases short and J 11 bases short, with 9 bases between. Germline-derived CDR1 and CDR2 are ENHRY and SYGVKD. This CDR3 region has 11 residues. CDR3 amino acids: CAISEGNEQYF. CDR3 in DNA: TGTGCCATCAGTGAGGGGAATGAGCAGTACTTC.

The rearrangement links TRBV5-1 to TRBJ2-7; 13 nucleotides line up with TRBD2. This CDR3 is 15 amino acids long. The germline gives CDR1 SGHRS, CDR2 YFSETQ. V dropped 0 bases and J dropped 5; count of bases not matched to a gene: 2. CDR3 region: CASSLGTSGRDEQYF. In DNA, the CDR3 is TGCGCCAGCAGCTTGGGGACTAGCGGGAGAGACGAGCAGTACTTC.

J is TRBJ2-1 and V is TRBV14; TRBD1 agrees at 9 bases. V was clipped by 1 base and J by 8 bases; unmatched bases: 6. Germline lookup yields CDR1 SGHDN and CDR2 FVKESK. The CDR3 is 15 amino acids. The CDR3 nucleotides are TGTGCCAGCAGCCAAGGGGACAGGGTTCGTGATGAGCAGTTCTTC. Protein: CASSQGDRVRDEQFF.

The CDR3 is CASSSGQGEYREQYF. The CDR3 DNA follows: TGCGCCAGCAGCTCTGGACAGGGGGAATATCGCGAGCAGTACTTC. The chain recombines TRBV5-1 with TRBJ2-4, with TRBD1 matching over 10 bases. Matching the DNA end better, TRBJ2-7 makes the J call doubtful. The CDR3 runs 15 residues. Germline V CDR1 and CDR2: SGHRS, YFSETQ.